Detailed here is one TCR beta chain. Authors' processing steps: Nucleated cell number was recorded as an estimate derived from reference gene primer amplification. Profiled with immunoSEQ multiplex PCR; TCRdb holds only in-frame clones, not every one. V and J calls and clone size are given by that table; D and trimming were obtained from the DNA. Here the sample spans 35,000 to 50,000 clones, 82% being singletons. The sample belongs to a study of blood T cell repertoires in COVID-19. Study information: Material from acute and convalescent COVID-19 was sourced from the United States, Italy and Spain. PBMCs, B-cell-depleted T cells, or T cells provided the cDNA or gDNA that made up the material.

Trimming at V came to 6 bases and at J to 3 bases, leaving 8 bases not matched to a gene. The CDR3 covers 14 residues. Looked up from germline, CDR1 is WSHSY and CDR2 is SAAADI. The sequence was collected from a woman in her sixties or seventies with acute or convalescent COVID-19. The chain carries TRBV10-2 and TRBJ2-7; 7 bases line up with TRBD2. Sequenced input: peripheral blood. The CDR3: CASRTTGRNYEQYF. The CDR3 DNA sequence: TGCGCCAGCAGGACTACCGGGAGGAACTACGAGCAGTACTTC.